The subject of this entry is one T cell receptor (beta chain). As yet, its antigen is unknown. The CDR3 has 14 residues. V was clipped by 6 bases and J by 4 bases; unmatched bases: 6. Germline V CDR1 and CDR2: MDHEN, SYDVKM. Ahead of thyroid surgery, no patient had received treatment of any kind. In the original processing: A papillary thyroid cancer distant-metastasis classifier was built from CDR3 differences across clinicopathological groups. Using MiXCR, TCRdb re-called clones from the PCR reads. TCRdb's processing, not the authors', yielded these V and J calls. The table shows 50,000 to 70,000 clones, with about 3.8% occurring only once. These data are taken from a study of metastatic and nonmetastatic thyroid tumors. Study outcomes and limitations: Reports indicated that malignant thyroid tumors showed significantly higher TCR beta diversity than benign nodules did, in blood and tumor.

This TCR was recovered from a female donor with papillary thyroid cancer or a benign thyroid nodule (not recorded which). Some clones in this sample may be carry-over from other donors' samples. The sequenced sample was blood. The V gene is TRBV28, the J gene TRBJ1-2; 9 bases map to TRBD1. CDR3 coding DNA: TGTGCCAGCAGGCAACAGGGGGCGGGCTATGGCTACACCTTC. Its translation: CASRQQGAGYGYTF.